The 15 T cell receptor beta chains below all came from one sample that was sequenced in a study of T-cell memory formation after mild COVID-19. TCRdb fed the 5' RACE reads into MiXCR, producing one record per CDR3 protein. The data contain 550,000 to 700,000 distinct CDR3 sequences, roughly 17% of them singletons. Sequenced: PBMCs or a T cell subset sorted from them (not recorded which). The source is an adult woman who had mild COVID-19 (a few samples of this study predate the infection). Cell type and time point are not known.

In this sample, this clonotype turned up a few times. V and J are TRBV7-8 and TRBJ2-1; D may be TRBD2 (7 bases). Looked up from germline, CDR1 is SGHVS and CDR2 is FQNEAQ. Trimming took 6 bases from V and 6 from J, leaving 21 bases between them. The CDR3 sequence is 16 residues long. Written as DNA, the CDR3 is TGTGCCAGCAGTGTTTTTAGTGGGGGGGCTACCAATGAGCAGTTCTTC. This codes for CASSVFSGGATNEQFF.

J is TRBJ1-1 and V is TRBV7-6; D perhaps matches TRBD1 (6 bases). V was pared by 5 bases and J by 8 bases, with 18 bases between. The CDR3 length is 14 residues. CDR1 and CDR2 from the germline V gene are SGHVS and FNYEAQ. The CDR3 reads CASSPDRGNFEAFF. DNA of the CDR3: TGTGCCAGCAGCCCGGACAGAGGGAACTTCGAAGCTTTCTTT.

The V and J genes are TRBV29-1 and TRBJ1-2, with D maybe TRBD1 (6 bases). There are 12 residues in the CDR3. Trimming left V 7 bases short and J 4 bases short, with 13 bases between. Germline V gene data show CDR1 as SQVTM and CDR2 as ANQGSEA. The CDR3 DNA reads TGCAGCGGGGGGGGCACGGGCTATGGCTACACCTTC. Translating it yields CSGGGTGYGYTF.

This clonotype was counted many times. The chain has TRBV19 and TRBJ2-3; unclear D gene. V was trimmed by 6 bases and J by 3 bases, leaving 10 bases between them. Germline CDR1 is LNHDA and CDR2 is SQIVND (reference sequence). The CDR3 runs 13 residues. CDR3 DNA sequence: TGTGCCAGTAGCCTCACTTGGACAGATACGCAGTATTTT. Protein sequence: CASSLTWTDTQYF.

This clonotype came up a few times. This chain links TRBV18 with TRBJ1-1, with D perhaps matching TRBD1 (5 bases). This CDR3 has 16 amino acids. Germline V gene sequence: CDR1 KGHSH, CDR2 LQKENI. Trimming pared 1 base from V and 1 base from J, leaving 13 bases between. The CDR3 nucleotides are TGTGCCAGCTCACCACTTCTTGGCAGGGAGAACACTGAAGCTTTCTTT. This encodes CASSPLLGRENTEAFF.

The J gene is TRBJ1-1, the V gene TRBV4-3; the D gene is possibly TRBD1 (6 bases). Germline V gene sequence: CDR1 LGHNA, CDR2 YSLEER. This CDR3 has 15 residues. Trimming took off 5 bases at V and 4 bases at J, with 17 bases between the two ends. CDR3: CASSDTGRRGTEAFF. CDR3 coding DNA: TGCGCCAGCAGCGATACGGGCCGCAGGGGCACTGAAGCTTTCTTT.

V is TRBV7-9 and J is TRBJ1-2; TRBD1 is a possible D gene (6 bases). CDR1 SEHNR and CDR2 FQNEAQ come from the germline V gene (reference sequence). This CDR3 is 15 amino acids long. Trimming removed 3 bases at V and 2 bases at J, with 13 bases between. The CDR3 loop is CASSFSGALNYGYTF. The DNA of the CDR3 is TGTGCCAGCAGCTTTTCAGGGGCGCTAAACTATGGCTACACCTTC.

This clonotype has only a few counts. The chain carries TRBV5-1 and TRBJ2-3; D gene uncertain. The CDR3 is 15 residues long. Looked up from germline, CDR1 is SGHRS and CDR2 is YFSETQ. Trimming left V 2 bases short and J 0 bases short, with 10 bases between. CDR3 amino acids: CASSLPDCSTDTQYF. CDR3 sequence (DNA): TGCGCCAGCAGCTTACCAGACTGTAGCACAGATACGCAGTATTTT.

This clonotype was seen a handful of times. The chain recombines TRBV29-1 with TRBJ2-2; TRBD2 matches 8 bases. Germline trimming cut 3 bases from V and 6 bases from J; bases unmatched to any gene: 21. CDR1 SQVTM and CDR2 ANQGSEA come from the germline V gene. This CDR3 is 19 amino acids long. CDR3 sequence: CSVDGDGTSEGGKAGELFF. The CDR3 DNA reads as TGCAGCGTTGACGGAGACGGGACTAGTGAAGGAGGAAAAGCCGGGGAGCTGTTTTTT.

The sample holds one count of this clonotype. V usage is TRBV20-1 and J usage is TRBJ1-6; D possibly corresponds to TRBD1 (6 bases). Per germline, CDR1 DFQATT and CDR2 SNEGSKA (reference sequence). The CDR3 length is 14 residues. Between the trimmed V and J ends, which lost 5 bases and 8 bases, there was a span of 16 bases. The CDR3 reads CSASPGGADSPLHF. CDR3 bases: TGCAGTGCTTCCCCGGGGGGCGCGGATTCACCCCTCCACTTT.

The J gene is TRBJ2-7, the V gene TRBV12-3 or TRBV12-4; 7 positions agree with TRBD2. This CDR3 has 16 amino acids. The V and J ends lost 3 bases and 3 bases, in that order; junction bases with no gene match: 11. This chain's CDR3 is CASSFGGTSWGYEQYF. CDR3 bases: TGTGCCAGCAGTTTCGGGGGGACCTCGTGGGGCTACGAGCAGTACTTC.

The chain combines TRBV5-5 with TRBJ1-1, with no clear D. CDR1 SGHKS and CDR2 YYEKEE come from the germline V gene (reference sequence). V was clipped by 3 bases and J by 1 base, with 7 bases between them. This CDR3 has 13 residues. CDR3 amino acids: CASSYIGNTEAFF. The CDR3, as DNA: TGTGCCAGCAGCTACATCGGGAACACTGAAGCTTTCTTT.

Ten or more counts support this clonotype. This chain links TRBV6-5 with TRBJ2-5, with D unclear. This CDR3 has 12 residues. V lost 4 bases and J 4 bases, leaving 7 bases between the germline ends. Germline V gene sequence: CDR1 MNHEY, CDR2 SVGAGI. The CDR3 DNA follows: TGTGCCAGCAGTTCCAGTTTAGAGACCCAGTACTTC. Translation: CASSSSLETQYF.

The chain uses TRBV5-5 and TRBJ2-4; 15 bases align to TRBD2. Germline CDR1 and CDR2: SGHKS and YYEKEE (reference sequence). V trimming: 4 bases; J trimming: 1 base; junction bases outside the gene matches: 3. The CDR3 is 17 amino acids. Written as DNA, the CDR3 is TGTGCCAGCAGCCGGACTAGCGGGGGGGTCGCCAAAAACATTCAGTACTTC. Residues: CASSRTSGGVAKNIQYF.

This clonotype was counted between two and nine times. The chain has TRBV7-3 and TRBJ2-2, with D possibly matching TRBD2 (6 bases). CDR1 and CDR2 (germline): SGHTA, FQGTGA. The CDR3 loop spans 18 amino acids. With 2 bases removed from V and 0 bases from J, the gap between germline ends came to 16 bases. Here the CDR3 DNA reads TGTGCCAGCAGCTTACAAGTCGGCGGGGCTGCGAACACCGGGGAGCTGTTTTTT. Translation: CASSLQVGGAANTGELFF.